This T cell receptor beta chain appears in the sequencing data of a study of a mutant IDH1 vaccine in newly diagnosed glioma. About the research overall: The start of vaccination came 4-6 weeks after radiotherapy alone, or with temozolomide cycles. Patients previously underwent radiotherapy, temozolomide, or both, and most underwent both. Treatment recipients were roughly 62% male and around 40% female, and their mean age was 40.4 years. Study-level results: Among all patients, vaccine-induced immune responses occurred in roughly 95%.

A remark on this clone: As yet, its antigen is unknown.

This sample's time point: week 11, during vaccination. Every vaccination contained 300 ug of the mutant IDH1 20-mer peptide and was paired with topical imiquimod. Clones were read by immunoSEQ multiplex PCR, and TCRdb kept only the in-frame ones, dropping some. This sample has under 150,000 clones, with almost 90% found just once. The CDR3 totals 14 residues. Trimming removed 0 bases at V and 4 bases at J, with 7 bases between. In germline, CDR1 is SGHNT, CDR2 YYREEE (reference sequence). This receptor was obtained from a woman aged 45-60 years with glioma. The specimen was PBMCs, collected from a glioma patient whose treatment included an IDH1 peptide vaccine. The chain recombines TRBV5-4 with TRBJ1-4; no definite D call. CDR3 sequence reads: CASSLGLINEKLFF. CDR3 bases: TGTGCCAGCAGCTTGGGACTGATTAATGAAAAACTGTTTTTT.